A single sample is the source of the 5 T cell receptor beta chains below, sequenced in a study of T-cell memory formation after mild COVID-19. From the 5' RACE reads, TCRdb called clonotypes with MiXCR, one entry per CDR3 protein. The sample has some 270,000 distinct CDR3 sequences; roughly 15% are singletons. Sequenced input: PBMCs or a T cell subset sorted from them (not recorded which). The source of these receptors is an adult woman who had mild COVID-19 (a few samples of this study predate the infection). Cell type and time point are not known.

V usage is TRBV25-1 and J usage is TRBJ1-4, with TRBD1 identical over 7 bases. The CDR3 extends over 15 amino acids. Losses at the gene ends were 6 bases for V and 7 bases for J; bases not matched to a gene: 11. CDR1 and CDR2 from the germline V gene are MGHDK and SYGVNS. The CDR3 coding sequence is TGTGCCAGCAGCACCAGACAGGGAGTTCGTGAAAAACTGTTTTTT. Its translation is CASSTRQGVREKLFF.

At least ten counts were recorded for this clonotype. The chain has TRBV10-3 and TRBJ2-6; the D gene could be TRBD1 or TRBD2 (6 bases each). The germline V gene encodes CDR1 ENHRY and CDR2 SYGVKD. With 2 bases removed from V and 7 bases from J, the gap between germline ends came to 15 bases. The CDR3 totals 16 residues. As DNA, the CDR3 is TGTGCCATCAGTGAGGGGGGGCGGATGACCGCCAACGTCCTGACTTTC. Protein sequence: CAISEGGRMTANVLTF.

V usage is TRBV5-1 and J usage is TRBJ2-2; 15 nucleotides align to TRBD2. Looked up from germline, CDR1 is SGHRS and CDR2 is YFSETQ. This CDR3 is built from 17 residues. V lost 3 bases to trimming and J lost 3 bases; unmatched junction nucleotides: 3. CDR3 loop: CASSSGLAGGYTGELFF. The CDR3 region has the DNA TGCGCCAGCAGCTCGGGACTAGCGGGAGGTTACACCGGGGAGCTGTTTTTT.

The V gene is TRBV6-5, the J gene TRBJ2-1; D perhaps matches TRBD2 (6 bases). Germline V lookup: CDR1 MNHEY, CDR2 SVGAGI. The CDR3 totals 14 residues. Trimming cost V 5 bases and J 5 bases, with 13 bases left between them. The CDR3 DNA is TGTGCCAGCAGTCCCACGACTAGGAACAATGAGCAGTTCTTC. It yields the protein CASSPTTRNNEQFF.

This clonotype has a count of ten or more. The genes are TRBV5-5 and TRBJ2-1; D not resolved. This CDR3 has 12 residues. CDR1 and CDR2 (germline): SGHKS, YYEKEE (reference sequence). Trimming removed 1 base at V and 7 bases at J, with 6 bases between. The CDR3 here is CASSLTKNEQFF. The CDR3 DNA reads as TGTGCCAGCAGCTTGACGAAAAATGAGCAGTTCTTC.